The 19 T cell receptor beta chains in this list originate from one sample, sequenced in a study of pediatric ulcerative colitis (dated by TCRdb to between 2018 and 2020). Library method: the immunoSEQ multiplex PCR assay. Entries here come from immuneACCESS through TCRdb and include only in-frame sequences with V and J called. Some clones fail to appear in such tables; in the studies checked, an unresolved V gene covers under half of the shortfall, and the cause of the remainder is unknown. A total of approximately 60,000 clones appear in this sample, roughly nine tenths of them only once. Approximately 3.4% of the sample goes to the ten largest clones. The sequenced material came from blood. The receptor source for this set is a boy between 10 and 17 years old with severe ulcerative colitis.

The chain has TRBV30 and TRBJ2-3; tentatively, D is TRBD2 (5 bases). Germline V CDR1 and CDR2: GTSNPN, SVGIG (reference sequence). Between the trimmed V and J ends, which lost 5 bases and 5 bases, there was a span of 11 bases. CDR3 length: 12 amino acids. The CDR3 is CAWGGTRDTQYF. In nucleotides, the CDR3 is TGTGCCTGGGGAGGTACTAGAGATACGCAGTATTTT.

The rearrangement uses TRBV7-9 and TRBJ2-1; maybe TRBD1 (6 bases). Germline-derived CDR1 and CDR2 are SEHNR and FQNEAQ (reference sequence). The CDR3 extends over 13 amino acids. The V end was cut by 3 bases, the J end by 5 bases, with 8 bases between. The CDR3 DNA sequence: TGTGCCAGCAGCTTTAGGACAGACAATGAGCAGTTCTTC. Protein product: CASSFRTDNEQFF.

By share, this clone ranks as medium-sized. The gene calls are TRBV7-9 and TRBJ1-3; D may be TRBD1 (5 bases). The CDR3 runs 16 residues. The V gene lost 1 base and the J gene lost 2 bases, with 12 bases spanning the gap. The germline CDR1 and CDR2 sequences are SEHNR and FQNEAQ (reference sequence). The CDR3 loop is CASSLDTGAAGNTIYF. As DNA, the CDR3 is TGTGCCAGCAGCTTAGATACCGGGGCTGCTGGAAACACCATATATTTT.

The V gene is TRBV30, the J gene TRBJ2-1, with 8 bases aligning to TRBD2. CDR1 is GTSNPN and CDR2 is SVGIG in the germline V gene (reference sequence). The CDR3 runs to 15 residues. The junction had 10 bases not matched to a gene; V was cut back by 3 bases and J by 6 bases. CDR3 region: CAWSPPGGWFNEQFF. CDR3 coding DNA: TGTGCCTGGAGCCCGCCGGGAGGGTGGTTCAATGAGCAGTTCTTC.

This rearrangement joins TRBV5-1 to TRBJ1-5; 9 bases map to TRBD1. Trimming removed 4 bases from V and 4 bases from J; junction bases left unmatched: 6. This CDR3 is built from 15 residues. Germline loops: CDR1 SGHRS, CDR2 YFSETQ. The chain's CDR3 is CASSESTGGNQPQHF. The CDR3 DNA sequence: TGCGCCAGCAGCGAGTCGACAGGGGGGAATCAGCCCCAGCATTTT.

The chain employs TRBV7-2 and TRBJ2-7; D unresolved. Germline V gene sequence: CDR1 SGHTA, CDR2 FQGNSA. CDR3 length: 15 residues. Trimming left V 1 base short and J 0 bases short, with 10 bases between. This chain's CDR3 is CASSLGWALSYEQYF. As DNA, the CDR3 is TGTGCCAGCAGCTTAGGGTGGGCCCTCTCCTACGAGCAGTACTTC. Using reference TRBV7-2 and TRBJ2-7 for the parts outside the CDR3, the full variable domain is GAGVSQSPSNKVTEKGKDVELRCDPISGHTALYWYRQSLGQGLEFLIYFQGNSAPDKSGLPSDRFSAERTGGSVSTLTIQRTQQEDSAVYLCASSLGWALSYEQYFGPGTRLTVT.

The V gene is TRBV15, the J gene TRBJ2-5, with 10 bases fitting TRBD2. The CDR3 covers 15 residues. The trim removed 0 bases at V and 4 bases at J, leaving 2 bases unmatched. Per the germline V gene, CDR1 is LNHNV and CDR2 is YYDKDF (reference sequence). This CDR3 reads CATSREAGGPETQYF. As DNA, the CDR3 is TGTGCCACCAGCAGAGAAGCGGGAGGGCCAGAGACCCAGTACTTC.

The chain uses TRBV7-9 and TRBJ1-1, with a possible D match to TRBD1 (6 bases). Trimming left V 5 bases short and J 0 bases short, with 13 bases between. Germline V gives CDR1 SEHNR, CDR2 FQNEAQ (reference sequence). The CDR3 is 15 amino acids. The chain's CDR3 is CASSAGGQMNTEAFF. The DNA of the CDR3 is TGTGCCAGCAGCGCGGGAGGACAGATGAACACTGAAGCTTTCTTT.

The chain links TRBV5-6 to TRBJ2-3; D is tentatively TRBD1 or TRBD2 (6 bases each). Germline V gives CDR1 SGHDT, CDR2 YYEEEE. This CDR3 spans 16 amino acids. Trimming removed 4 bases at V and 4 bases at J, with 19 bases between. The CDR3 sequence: CASSTTNRGPPDTQYF. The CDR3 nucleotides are TGTGCCAGCAGCACGACGAATCGGGGGCCGCCAGATACGCAGTATTTT.

CDR3 nucleotides: TGTGCCAGCAGTGGGATGGAGTTCGGGACCAAGAACAACTATGGCTACACCTTC. Its translation is CASSGMEFGTKNNYGYTF. V is TRBV2 and J is TRBJ1-2; the D gene is possibly TRBD1 (5 bases). The CDR3 contains 18 residues. Germline-derived CDR1 and CDR2 are SNHLY and FYNNEI. The V and J ends lost 4 bases and 2 bases respectively, with 23 bases between them.

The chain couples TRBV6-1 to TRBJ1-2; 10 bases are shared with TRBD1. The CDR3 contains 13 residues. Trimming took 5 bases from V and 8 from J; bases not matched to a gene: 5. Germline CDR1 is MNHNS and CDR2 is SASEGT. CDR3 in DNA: TGTGCCAGCAGTCCGGGACAGGGGTGGGGCTACACCTTC. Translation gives CASSPGQGWGYTF.

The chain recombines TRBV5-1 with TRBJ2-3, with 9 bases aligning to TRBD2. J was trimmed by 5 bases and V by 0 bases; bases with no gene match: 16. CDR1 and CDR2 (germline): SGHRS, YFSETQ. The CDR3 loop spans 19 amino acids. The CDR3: CASSLALVQAGGLIDTQYF. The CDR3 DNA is TGCGCCAGCAGCTTGGCCTTGGTCCAAGCGGGAGGATTGATAGATACGCAGTATTTT.

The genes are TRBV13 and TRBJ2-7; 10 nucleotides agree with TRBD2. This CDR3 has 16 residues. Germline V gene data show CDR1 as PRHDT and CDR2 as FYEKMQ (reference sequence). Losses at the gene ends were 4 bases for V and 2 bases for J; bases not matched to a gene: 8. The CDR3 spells CASSSEAGTSAYEQYF. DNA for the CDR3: TGTGCCAGCAGCTCCGAGGCCGGGACTAGCGCCTACGAGCAGTACTTC.

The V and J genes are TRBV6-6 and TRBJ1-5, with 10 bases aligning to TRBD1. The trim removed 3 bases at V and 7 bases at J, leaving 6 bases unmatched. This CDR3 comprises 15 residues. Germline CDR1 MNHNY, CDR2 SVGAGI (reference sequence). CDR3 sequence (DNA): TGTGCCAGCAGTTATCCTGGACAGGGGGGGCAGCCCCAGCATTTT. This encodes CASSYPGQGGQPQHF.

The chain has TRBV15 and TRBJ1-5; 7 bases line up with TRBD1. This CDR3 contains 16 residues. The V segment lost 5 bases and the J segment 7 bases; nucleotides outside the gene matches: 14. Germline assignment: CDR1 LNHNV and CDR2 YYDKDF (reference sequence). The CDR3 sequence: CATSLRPPGGGQPQHF. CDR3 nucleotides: TGTGCCACCAGCCTAAGACCTCCAGGGGGAGGGCAGCCCCAGCATTTT.

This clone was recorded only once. The CDR3 nucleotides are TGCGCCTCATTTGATGGCGGTGAGCAGTTCTTC. As protein: CASFDGGEQFF. V gene TRBV5-1 combines with J gene TRBJ2-1; D call uncertain. V was shortened by 10 bases and J by 9 bases, with 14 bases between the two germline ends. CDR3 length: 11 amino acids. Germline CDR1 and CDR2: SGHRS and YFSETQ.

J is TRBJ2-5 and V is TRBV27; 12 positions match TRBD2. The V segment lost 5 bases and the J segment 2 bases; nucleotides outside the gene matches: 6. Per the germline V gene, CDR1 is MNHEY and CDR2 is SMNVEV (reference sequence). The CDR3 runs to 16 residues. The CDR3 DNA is TGTGCCAGCAGTCCACGACTAGCGGGAGCGCAAGAGACCCAGTACTTC. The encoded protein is CASSPRLAGAQETQYF.

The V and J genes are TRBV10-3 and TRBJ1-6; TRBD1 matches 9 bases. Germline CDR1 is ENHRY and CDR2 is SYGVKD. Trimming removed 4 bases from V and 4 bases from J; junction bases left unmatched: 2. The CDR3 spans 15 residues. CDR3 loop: CAISGDRDYNSPLHF. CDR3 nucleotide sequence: TGTGCCATCAGTGGGGACAGGGATTATAATTCACCCCTCCACTTT.

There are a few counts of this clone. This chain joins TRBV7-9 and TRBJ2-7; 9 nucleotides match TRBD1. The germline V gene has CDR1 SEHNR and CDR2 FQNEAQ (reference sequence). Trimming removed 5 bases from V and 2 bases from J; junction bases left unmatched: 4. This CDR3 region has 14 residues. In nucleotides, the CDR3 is TGTGCCAGCAGCGACCGGGACAGGGCCTACGAGCAGTACTTC. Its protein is CASSDRDRAYEQYF.